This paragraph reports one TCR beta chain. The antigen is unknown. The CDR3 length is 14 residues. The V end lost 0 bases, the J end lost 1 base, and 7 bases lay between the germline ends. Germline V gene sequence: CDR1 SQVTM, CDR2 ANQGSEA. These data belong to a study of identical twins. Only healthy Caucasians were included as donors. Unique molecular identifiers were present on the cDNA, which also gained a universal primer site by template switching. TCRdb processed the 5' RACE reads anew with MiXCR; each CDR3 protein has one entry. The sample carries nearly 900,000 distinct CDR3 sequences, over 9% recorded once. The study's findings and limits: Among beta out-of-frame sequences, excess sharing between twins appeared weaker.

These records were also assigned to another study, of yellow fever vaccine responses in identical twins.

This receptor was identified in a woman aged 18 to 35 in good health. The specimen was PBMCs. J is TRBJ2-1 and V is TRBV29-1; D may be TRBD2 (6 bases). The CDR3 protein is CSVEEGGSYNEQFF. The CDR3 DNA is TGCAGCGTTGAAGAGGGGGGATCCTACAATGAGCAGTTCTTC.